Shown below are 12 T cell receptor beta chains from a single sample sequenced in a study of regulatory T cells in long-lasting Graves disease. Time point noted: newly diagnosed GD, antithyroid drugs for less than 3 months. Extracted RNA from PBMCs served as the source of the TCR library. CDR3 regions were amplified by Arm-PCR using iRepertoire HTBI primers to build TCR beta libraries. TCRdb ran MiXCR on the multiplex PCR reads and lists one entry per CDR3 protein. The sample records around 450,000 distinct CDR3 sequences, approximately 15% being singletons. These same records also appear under a second study, on T cells in Graves' hyperthyroidism and ophthalmopathy.

This specimen was peripheral blood mononuclear cells (PBMCs), taken at new diagnosis, from a patient treated with antithyroid drugs. Every receptor here comes from a woman between 40 and 55 years old with Graves disease.

The table lists this clonotype with a few counts. The chain has TRBV18 and TRBJ2-5; D is undetermined. Germline V gene sequence: CDR1 KGHSH, CDR2 LQKENI. The CDR3 totals 12 residues. Trimming shortened V by 3 bases and J by 3 bases, and 5 bases separated the two germline ends. CDR3 protein: CASSPGEETQYF. CDR3 in DNA: TGTGCCAGCTCACCCGGTGAAGAGACCCAGTACTTC.

In its sample, this clonotype was seen many times. The gene calls are TRBV6-5 and TRBJ2-2; D is undetermined. The V and J ends lost 4 bases and 2 bases respectively, with 8 bases between them. This CDR3 has 14 residues. Germline CDR1 and CDR2: MNHEY and SVGAGI. The CDR3, as DNA: TGTGCCAGCAGTTTCCTCAAAAACACCGGGGAGCTGTTTTTT. This gives the protein CASSFLKNTGELFF.

This clonotype was counted many times. The junction departs from the called germline gene at one end, perhaps through a read error. The chain is built from TRBV7-7 and TRBJ2-7; TRBD2 is a possible D gene (6 bases). CDR1 is SSHAT and CDR2 is FNYEAQ in the germline V gene (reference sequence). The CDR3 is 17 residues long. DNA of the CDR3: TGTGCTAGCAGCCCAAGGTTCGGGACTCCGGCCCCCTACGAGCAGTACTTC. Amino acids: CASSPRFGTPAPYEQYF.

This clonotype was detected a few times. It may be a read error: a sequence one base away is much more abundant. The chain combines TRBV28 with TRBJ2-7; D uncertain. Trimming left V 4 bases short and J 4 bases short, with 8 bases between. CDR3 size: 12 residues. Germline V lookup: CDR1 MDHEN, CDR2 SYDVKM. CDR3 amino acids: CASSSATYEQYF. The CDR3 DNA reads TGTGCCAGCAGTTCTGCCACATACGAGCAGTACTTC.

This clonotype was counted ten times or more. The V call is TRBV27, the J call TRBJ2-3; unclear D gene. Germline V CDR1 and CDR2: MNHEY, SMNVEV (reference sequence). The V end lost 6 bases, the J end lost 6 bases, and 16 bases lay between the germline ends. The CDR3 is 14 residues long. The CDR3 sequence is CASRTAEFGDTQYF. In DNA form, the CDR3 reads TGTGCCAGCAGGACGGCGGAGTTTGGTGATACGCAGTATTTT.

This chain links TRBV5-4 with TRBJ1-5; tentatively, D is TRBD1 (5 bases). V was pared by 0 bases and J by 5 bases, with 9 bases between. The CDR3 sequence is 14 residues long. The germline V gene encodes CDR1 SGHNT and CDR2 YYREEE (reference sequence). The CDR3 coding sequence is TGTGCCAGCAGCTTGGGCGGGGCCTATCAGCCCCAGCATTTT. It is translated as CASSLGGAYQPQHF.

This clonotype has a handful of counts. This chain uses TRBV27 with TRBJ1-1; D possibly corresponds to TRBD1 (6 bases). Germline-derived CDR1 and CDR2 are MNHEY and SMNVEV (reference sequence). The CDR3 spans 14 residues. Trimming shortened V by 4 bases and J by 4 bases, and 13 bases separated the two germline ends. CDR3: CASSSQGAITEAFF. The CDR3 DNA reads TGTGCCAGCAGTTCACAGGGCGCGATCACTGAAGCTTTCTTT.

This clonotype occurred a few times. V gene TRBV19 combines with J gene TRBJ2-5, with D tentatively TRBD1 (7 bases). The CDR3 is made up of 19 amino acids. Germline lookup yields CDR1 LNHDA and CDR2 SQIVND (reference sequence). Trimming shortened V by 7 bases and J by 3 bases, and 30 bases separated the two germline ends. CDR3 nucleotides: TGTGCCAGTATTGGACTTAGCGGTGGACTGGGACAGCAAAAAGAGACCCAGTACTTC. Its translation is CASIGLSGGLGQQKETQYF. Looking up the rest from reference TRBV19 and TRBJ2-5 gives the full variable domain: DGGITQSPKYLFRKEGQNVTLSCEQNLNHDAMYWYRQDPGQGLRLIYYSQIVNDFQKGDIAEGYSVSREKKESFPLTVTSAQKNPTAFYLCASIGLSGGLGQQKETQYFGPGTRLLVL.

The rearrangement uses TRBV5-4 and TRBJ2-4; D may be TRBD1 (5 bases). Germline values: CDR1 SGHNT, CDR2 YYREEE (reference sequence). The CDR3 runs 18 residues. The V and J ends lost 5 bases and 0 bases respectively, with 21 bases between them. Here the CDR3 DNA reads TGTGCCAGCAGTTCTACTAACCAGGGCTCGCTAGCCAAAAACATTCAGTACTTC. It translates to CASSSTNQGSLAKNIQYF.

This clonotype was seen a few times. The chain employs TRBV6-1 and TRBJ2-1, with a weak D call TRBD2 (5 bases). Germline CDR1 and CDR2: MNHNS and SASEGT. Trimming cost V 11 bases and J 8 bases, with 22 bases left between them. The CDR3 runs 14 residues. In DNA form, the CDR3 reads TGTGCCCATAGGTGGGCGGACTGGCAGGATGAGCAGTTCTTC. This translates into CAHRWADWQDEQFF.

This clonotype was seen repeatedly, ten times or more. The chain recombines TRBV6-2 or TRBV6-3 with TRBJ2-3, with TRBD2 matching over 14 bases. Per germline, CDR1 MNHEY and CDR2 SVGEGT. This CDR3 spans 17 amino acids. The trim removed 2 bases at V and 5 bases at J, leaving 6 bases unmatched. The CDR3 region has the DNA TGTGCCAGCAGTTACGGGACTAGCGGGAGTATTGGAGATACGCAGTATTTT. Its protein is CASSYGTSGSIGDTQYF.

This clonotype was observed many times. The V and J genes are TRBV28 and TRBJ2-5; maybe TRBD1 (6 bases). V was shortened by 5 bases and J by 4 bases, with 17 bases between the two germline ends. Germline loops: CDR1 MDHEN, CDR2 SYDVKM. This CDR3 spans 15 amino acids. The CDR3 reads CASSPWTVRAETQYF. The CDR3 DNA follows: TGTGCCAGCAGTCCTTGGACAGTAAGGGCAGAGACCCAGTACTTC.